One sample yielded the 27 T cell receptor beta chains listed below, sequenced in a study of tumor-infiltrating lymphocytes in primary liver carcinoma. The blood RNA (from unsorted whole blood) was obtained, and germline DNA was also extracted. Starting material of 500 to 600 ng total RNA yielded TCR beta cDNA via a constant-region primer. Slightly modified ARM-PCR with three nested multiplex PCR rounds yielded TCR beta libraries. Rounds one and two of PCR, each of 10 cycles, were primed with TRBV1-TRBV30 forward primers and a C-beta reverse primer. TCRdb re-called the multiplex PCR reads through MiXCR, storing one row per CDR3 protein. The sample includes around 330,000 distinct CDR3 sequences, over 55% of them seen just once. Source material: peripheral blood. All receptors come from a man aged 35-49 years with primary liver carcinoma and hepatitis B virus infection.

This clonotype has more than one count but fewer than ten. This sequence joins TRBV7-8 and TRBJ2-7; 15 bases map to TRBD2. Per germline, CDR1 SGHVS and CDR2 FQNEAQ. V lost 1 base to trimming and J lost 4 bases; unmatched junction nucleotides: 2. This CDR3 contains 16 residues. CDR3 in amino acids: CASSLGGLAGGYEQYF. DNA for the CDR3: TGTGCCAGCAGCTTAGGGGGACTAGCGGGAGGATACGAGCAGTACTTC.

With regard to this clonotype: The germline gene is not matched at one end of the junction; a read error may be the cause. V and J are TRBV6-6 and TRBJ2-7, with a tentative D call TRBD2 (6 bases). The germline gives CDR1 MNHNY, CDR2 SVGAGI (reference sequence). This CDR3 has 15 amino acids. CDR3 DNA: TGTGTCAGCAGTTACGGACTACCGGGAGAGGACGAGCAGTACTTC. Its translation is CVSSYGLPGEDEQYF.

Turning to this clonotype: A much more abundant neighbour one base away suggests this may be a read error. J is TRBJ2-2 and V is TRBV4-2, with 8 bases matching TRBD1. The CDR3 contains 16 residues. CDR1 and CDR2 (germline): LGHNA, YNFKEQ. CDR3 protein: CASSQDQGAGTGELLF. The DNA for the CDR3 is TGTGCCAGCAGCCAAGATCAGGGGGCGGGTACCGGGGAGCTGCTTTTT.

This clonotype appeared a single time. CDR3 nucleotides: TGTACCGGCAGTGAATTTGGGGGGAGCAATCAGCCCCAGCATTTT. Translated: CTGSEFGGSNQPQHF. The J gene is TRBJ1-5, the V gene TRBV6-1; tentatively, D is TRBD1 (5 bases). Germline V CDR1 and CDR2: MNHNS, SASEGT. The CDR3 extends over 15 amino acids.

A word on this clonotype: Compared with germline, one end of the junction differs, possibly owing to a read error. The chain couples TRBV5-5 to TRBJ1-5, with 8 bases identical to TRBD1. This CDR3 has 15 residues. Germline assignment: CDR1 SGHKS and CDR2 YYEKEE (reference sequence). CDR3 region: CASSRTGNDNQLQHF. The CDR3, as DNA: TGTGCCAGCAGCCGGACAGGGAACGACAATCAGCTCCAGCATTTT.

This clonotype turned up a few times. The chain employs TRBV7-3 and TRBJ1-1, with a weak D call TRBD1 (5 bases). The CDR3 sequence is 15 residues long. CDR1 SGHTA and CDR2 FQGTGA come from the germline V gene. With 2 bases removed from V and 0 bases from J, the gap between germline ends came to 10 bases. CDR3 loop: CASSLSDSLNTEAFF. In nucleotides, the CDR3 is TGTGCCAGCAGCTTATCCGACAGTTTGAACACTGAAGCTTTCTTT.

About this clonotype: Sequence at one end of the junction differs from germline and may be a read error. The genes are TRBV5-1 and TRBJ2-1; TRBD2 matches at 8 bases. Germline CDR1 SGHRS, CDR2 YFSETQ. This CDR3 spans 16 amino acids. The CDR3 is CANSQITSGRNNEQFF. As DNA, the CDR3 is TGCGCCAACAGCCAAATTACTAGCGGCCGAAACAATGAGCAGTTCTTC.

The CDR3, as DNA: TGTGCCAGCGGCAAAGTGCAGGGCCACGAGCAGTACTTC. It yields the protein CASGKVQGHEQYF. The chain combines TRBV11-3 with TRBJ2-7; D is perhaps TRBD1 (5 bases). CDR1 is SGHNT and CDR2 is YENEEA in the germline V gene. The CDR3 runs 13 residues. V lost 8 bases, J lost 5 bases, and 16 bases lay in between.

On this clonotype itself: A junction boundary mismatches the germline segment, possibly from a read error. The chain joins TRBV29-1 to TRBJ2-7, with D perhaps given as TRBD1 or TRBD2 (5 bases each). The CDR3 totals 13 residues. CDR1 and CDR2 from the germline V gene are SQVTM and ANQGSEA. CDR3 DNA sequence: TGCAGCGGGACCGGGACCGGAAACTACGAGCGGTACTTC. As protein: CSGTGTGNYERYF.

In regard to this clonotype: This CDR3 is missing its conserved last phenylalanine or tryptophan, likely due to a read error. J is TRBJ2-3 and V is TRBV11-2, with D uncertain. Germline CDR1 and CDR2: SGHAT and FQNNGV. V was clipped by 5 bases and J by 1 base, with 10 bases between them. The CDR3 loop spans 14 amino acids. In DNA form, the CDR3 reads TGTGCCAGCAGCCTAATCCCGGGCACAGATACGCAGTATTCT. Protein product: CASSLIPGTDTQYS.

The V call is TRBV29-1, the J call TRBJ2-5; D gene ambiguous. The V and J ends lost 7 bases and 13 bases respectively, with 22 bases between them. CDR3 length equals 12 residues. CDR1 is SQVTM, CDR2 ANQGSEA, per germline. CDR3 nucleotides: TGCAGCGCCTTGACTGGTGGAGAGGCCCTGTACTTC. Residues: CSALTGGEALYF.

The genes are TRBV5-1 and TRBJ2-5; 7 nucleotides agree with TRBD2. Germline trimming cut 1 base from V and 5 bases from J; bases unmatched to any gene: 8. The germline gives CDR1 SGHRS, CDR2 YFSETQ. The CDR3 is 15 residues long. The CDR3: CASSLRGEGPETQYF. CDR3 DNA sequence: TGCGCCAGCAGCTTGAGAGGGGAGGGGCCGGAGACCCAGTACTTC.

Notes on this clonotype: A read error may explain this, as a much larger clone is one base away. V is TRBV6-2 or TRBV6-3 and J is TRBJ1-5; no clear D gene. The CDR3 loop spans 15 amino acids. Germline V gene lookup returns CDR1 MNHEY and CDR2 SVGEGT. The CDR3 coding sequence is TGTGCCAGCAGTTACGGGGATTATAGCAATCAGCTCCAGCATTTT. Protein sequence: CASSYGDYSNQLQHF.

The CDR3, as DNA: TGTGCCAGCAGTTTTAGGAGACTAGCGGGTCTTAATGAGCAGTTCTTC. Translation gives CASSFRRLAGLNEQFF. This chain uses TRBV28 with TRBJ2-1, with TRBD2 identical over 10 bases. The CDR3 consists of 16 residues. V trimming: 3 bases; J trimming: 7 bases; junction bases outside the gene matches: 9. Germline V gives CDR1 MDHEN, CDR2 SYDVKM.

The table lists this clonotype with many counts. The CDR3 is CASSYGGFDGELFF. CDR3 DNA sequence: TGTGCCAGCAGTTACGGGGGGTTCGACGGGGAGCTGTTTTTT. This rearrangement joins TRBV6-5 to TRBJ2-2; D possibly corresponds to TRBD2 (6 bases). Trimming stripped 2 bases from V and 7 bases from J, with 11 bases between. The length of the CDR3 is 14 residues. Germline V gene lookup returns CDR1 MNHEY and CDR2 SVGAGI.

This clonotype was detected a few times. V usage is TRBV5-5 and J usage is TRBJ2-7, with D unclear. The CDR3 contains 13 residues. V was clipped by 6 bases and J by 0 bases, with 10 bases between them. Germline-derived CDR1 and CDR2 are SGHKS and YYEKEE (reference sequence). CDR3 amino acids: CASNCTDSYEQYF. DNA of the CDR3: TGTGCCAGCAACTGTACAGACTCCTACGAGCAGTACTTC.

This clonotype has only one observation. The chain has TRBV29-1 and TRBJ2-1, with 8 bases that match TRBD2. Germline values: CDR1 SQVTM, CDR2 ANQGSEA. Germline trimming cut 3 bases from V and 6 bases from J; bases unmatched to any gene: 13. CDR3 length: 16 residues. This chain's CDR3 is CSVEGLAGGGFNEQFF. The CDR3 DNA follows: TGCAGCGTTGAGGGACTGGCGGGAGGAGGTTTCAATGAGCAGTTCTTC.

Remarks on this clonotype: The junction departs from the called germline gene at one end, perhaps through a read error. The chain uses TRBV4-3 and TRBJ1-5; D uncertain. CDR3 length: 15 residues. Per germline, CDR1 LGHNA and CDR2 YSLEER. The CDR3 sequence is CASSQHWALNQPQHF. The CDR3 DNA reads as TGTGCCAGCAGTCAACACTGGGCCCTCAATCAGCCCCAGCATTTT.

The rearrangement uses TRBV11-2 and TRBJ2-3; 10 bases align to TRBD2. Germline values: CDR1 SGHAT, CDR2 FQNNGV. V gave up 7 bases and J gave up 4 bases; unmatched junction bases: 14. The CDR3 has 17 amino acids. The CDR3 DNA is TGTGCCAGCACAGGCCGGGTTTCTAGCGGGAGCTCAGATACGCAGTATTTT. This translates into CASTGRVSSGSSDTQYF.

This clonotype was seen a few times. Germline and junction disagree at one end, which may indicate a read error. The genes are TRBV19 and TRBJ2-3; D unclear. The CDR3 is 15 amino acids. In germline, CDR1 is LNHDA, CDR2 SQIVND (reference sequence). This CDR3 reads CASSIGGYQTDTQCF. DNA of the CDR3: TGTGCCAGTAGTATTGGCGGATACCAAACAGATACGCAGTGTTTT.

Turning to this clonotype: Being one base from a much bigger clone, this may be a read error. This chain joins TRBV6-6 and TRBJ2-1; 7 bases agree with TRBD2. J was trimmed by 7 bases and V by 7 bases; bases with no gene match: 13. Germline V gives CDR1 MNHNY, CDR2 SVGAGI (reference sequence). CDR3 length equals 15 residues. The DNA for the CDR3 is TGTGCCAGCAATTCTTACGGGGGGATCAATAATGAGCAGTTCTTC. This codes for CASNSYGGINNEQFF.

Concerning this clonotype itself: It may be a read error: a sequence one base away is much more abundant. The CDR3 ends on some other residue instead of the conserved phenylalanine or tryptophan, so this is likely a read error. The chain carries TRBV5-6 and TRBJ2-5, with D maybe TRBD1 (6 bases). Trimming cost V 6 bases and J 5 bases, with 11 bases left between them. The V gene's germline CDR1 is SGHDT and CDR2 YYEEEE. The CDR3 length is 12 residues. The CDR3 is CASTLQGETQYL. Here the CDR3 DNA reads TGTGCCAGCACCCTCCAGGGGGAGACCCAGTACTTA.

As for this clonotype: A much larger clone differs from this one at a single base, so this may be a read error. The chain combines TRBV14 with TRBJ1-2, with D uncertain. This CDR3 has 13 residues. CDR1 is SGHDN, CDR2 FVKESK, per germline. As DNA, the CDR3 is TGTGCCAGCAACCAAGATTACATATATGGCTACACCTTC. Its translation is CASNQDYIYGYTF.

The chain employs TRBV2 and TRBJ2-1; TRBD2 might be the D (5 bases). With 2 bases removed from V and 5 bases from J, the gap between germline ends came to 13 bases. The CDR3 runs to 15 residues. The V gene's germline CDR1 is SNHLY and CDR2 FYNNEI. The CDR3 sequence: CASSELEGSHNEQFF. CDR3 DNA: TGTGCCAGCAGTGAACTTGAGGGATCTCACAATGAGCAGTTCTTC.

In the case of this clonotype: The CDR3 does not end in the conserved phenylalanine or tryptophan, so this is likely a read error. The rearrangement links TRBV12-5 to TRBJ1-5, with D tentatively TRBD1 (5 bases). The CDR3 has 16 amino acids. Germline V lookup: CDR1 LGHNT, CDR2 FRNRAP. The CDR3 here is CANGLGPLGQNQPQHL. The CDR3 nucleotides read TGTGCTAATGGTTTAGGTCCTCTGGGGCAGAATCAGCCCCAGCATTTA.

Points on this clonotype: A much larger clone sits a single nucleotide away, making a read error possible. The chain links TRBV21-1 to TRBJ2-7; the D call of TRBD1 is as the table states it, not checked on the DNA. TRBV21-1 is described as a pseudogene. CDR3 size: 13 residues. CDR3 coding DNA: TGTGCCAACAGCAGGGACACGTCCTACGAGCAGTACTTC. It is translated as CANSRDTSYEQYF.

As concerns this clonotype: One junction end disagrees with the germline gene, perhaps due to a read error. The gene calls are TRBV6-6 and TRBJ2-3; no clear D gene. Germline CDR1 and CDR2: MNHNY and SVGAGI (reference sequence). There are 17 residues in the CDR3. CDR3 region: CAGSYSSLSLTLDTQYF. Written as DNA, the CDR3 is TGTGCCGGCAGTTACTCGAGTCTCTCGCTCACCTTAGATACGCAGTATTTT.